Following are 22 T cell receptor beta chains from one sample sequenced in a study of molecular identifiers for immune sequencing clone quantification. TCRdb re-called the PCR reads with MiXCR, one entry per CDR3 protein. The sample carries under 800,000 distinct CDR3 sequences, roughly 23% recorded once. The specimen was naive CD8+ T cells from blood, with Jurkat cell RNA spiked in. Subset defined: FACS-sorted CD8+CD4-CCR7+CD45RA+ naive T cells. Source of these receptors: a human donor in good health. Some libraries in this study had Jurkat cell RNA spiked in.

Details on this clonotype: At one of its ends the junction is not consistent with the germline gene, which may arise from a read error. The chain employs TRBV7-4 and TRBJ2-3, with D possibly TRBD2 on 5 matching bases. The germline V gene has CDR1 SGHVT and CDR2 SQSDAQ. The length of the CDR3 is 12 residues. CDR3 sequence reads: CASSPSGDTQCF. The DNA of the CDR3 is TGTGCCAGCAGCCCCAGCGGTGATACGCAGTGTTTT.

At least ten counts were recorded for this clonotype. This chain uses TRBV20-1 with TRBJ2-5; unclear D gene. The ends were cut back, 2 bases at V and 4 bases at J, with 17 bases in the middle. The CDR3 loop spans 15 amino acids. Germline CDR1 DFQATT, CDR2 SNEGSKA (reference sequence). CDR3 region: CSARRRRGEIETQYF. CDR3 sequence (DNA): TGCAGTGCTAGACGGCGTCGAGGAGAGATAGAGACCCAGTACTTC.

As for this clonotype: This may arise from a read error, as a much more abundant clone is one base away. The chain carries TRBV13 and TRBJ2-3; 11 nucleotides match TRBD2. The CDR3 spans 18 residues. CDR1 and CDR2 from the germline V gene are PRHDT and FYEKMQ (reference sequence). V gave up 4 bases and J gave up 2 bases; unmatched junction bases: 11. CDR3 DNA: TGTGCCAGCAGCTCGGTACTAGCGGGAGTTGGAGCCACAGATACGCAGTATTTT. Translated: CASSSVLAGVGATDTQYF.

For this clonotype: Relative to the germline gene, one junction end is altered; a read error may explain this. V and J are TRBV6-1 and TRBJ2-3; possibly TRBD1 for D (5 bases). The CDR3 is made up of 16 amino acids. Germline CDR1 is MNHNS and CDR2 is SASEGT. The CDR3 sequence is CASSEFVQGSTGTQYF. The DNA of the CDR3 is TGTGCCAGCAGCGAGTTCGTGCAGGGCAGCACAGGTACGCAGTATTTT.

The rearrangement links TRBV15 to TRBJ1-6; D not resolved. The CDR3 has 16 amino acids. The ends were cut back, 4 bases at V and 0 bases at J, with 10 bases in the middle. Germline V CDR1 and CDR2: LNHNV, YYDKDF (reference sequence). In nucleotides, the CDR3 is TGTGCCACCAGCATCTCCCGAAGCTCCTATAATTCACCCCTCCACTTT. This translates into CATSISRSSYNSPLHF.

The J gene is TRBJ2-7, the V gene TRBV20-1; the D gene is possibly TRBD1 (5 bases). The CDR3 covers 11 residues. The germline CDR1 and CDR2 sequences are DFQATT and SNEGSKA (reference sequence). The V gene lost 0 bases and the J gene lost 9 bases, with 9 bases spanning the gap. Here the CDR3 DNA reads TGCAGTGCTAGAGATGTAGGGGTGCAGTACTTC. Protein: CSARDVGVQYF.

This clonotype has at least ten counts. The chain is built from TRBV20-1 and TRBJ2-7, with a possible D match to TRBD2 (6 bases). Germline V gene sequence: CDR1 DFQATT, CDR2 SNEGSKA (reference sequence). The CDR3 is made up of 16 amino acids. Trimming took off 0 bases at V and 1 base at J, with 16 bases between the two ends. The CDR3 loop is CSARDLVLAISYEQYF. CDR3 DNA sequence: TGCAGTGCTAGAGACCTGGTACTAGCTATATCCTACGAGCAGTACTTC.

This clonotype was found many times. V is TRBV24-1 and J is TRBJ2-3, with 7 bases aligning to TRBD1. Germline assignment: CDR1 KGHDR and CDR2 SFDVKD. V lost 3 bases, J lost 2 bases, and 10 bases stayed unmatched. The CDR3 contains 17 residues. The CDR3 sequence: CATSDGPRGPVTDTQYF. Here the CDR3 DNA reads TGTGCCACCAGTGATGGGCCGAGGGGGCCCGTCACAGATACGCAGTATTTT.

With regard to this clonotype: Possible read error: a much larger clone is one base away. The V gene is TRBV5-1, the J gene TRBJ1-1; 7 bases map to TRBD1. The CDR3 is made up of 12 amino acids. Germline V gene lookup returns CDR1 SGHRS and CDR2 YFSETQ. After removal of 5 bases from V and 6 bases from J, the junction contained 4 bases not matched to a gene. The CDR3 sequence: CASRGTVAEAFF. The CDR3 DNA is TGCGCCAGCAGAGGGACAGTGGCTGAAGCTTTCTTT.

The sample holds many counts of this clonotype. The genes are TRBV9 and TRBJ2-5; the match to TRBD2 covers 7 bases. Germline CDR1 and CDR2: SGDLS and YYNGEE. CDR3 size: 14 residues. V shed 3 bases and J 3 bases; nucleotides not matched to a gene: 5. This CDR3 reads CASSAAGVEETQYF. CDR3 nucleotides: TGTGCCAGCAGCGCCGCGGGAGTTGAAGAGACCCAGTACTTC.

As regards this clonotype: The germline gene is not matched at one end of the junction; a read error may be the cause. The chain links TRBV27 to TRBJ2-1; TRBD1 aligns across 7 bases. The CDR3 has 13 residues. From germline, CDR1 is MNHEY and CDR2 SMNVEV (reference sequence). CDR3 loop: CVSSSNRGNEQFF. The DNA for the CDR3 is TGTGTCAGCAGTTCTAACAGGGGTAATGAGCAGTTCTTC.

This clonotype was recorded a few times. The CDR3 reads CASSSGGSGVYEQYF. Written as DNA, the CDR3 is TGTGCCAGCAGCTCCGGGGGTAGCGGGGTCTACGAGCAGTACTTC. This chain uses TRBV7-8 with TRBJ2-7, with 8 bases matching TRBD2. CDR3 length equals 15 residues. From germline, CDR1 is SGHVS and CDR2 FQNEAQ. V dropped 4 bases and J dropped 3; count of bases not matched to a gene: 8.

This rearrangement joins TRBV5-1 to TRBJ1-1; D unclear. Per the germline V gene, CDR1 is SGHRS and CDR2 is YFSETQ. Deletions cut 2 bases from V and 7 bases from J, with 9 bases between. CDR3 length: 12 residues. This chain's CDR3 is CASSFKAGEAFF. CDR3 coding DNA: TGCGCCAGCAGCTTCAAGGCCGGTGAAGCTTTCTTT. The whole variable domain, filled in from reference TRBV5-1 and TRBJ1-1, reads KAGVTQTPRYLIKTRGQQVTLSCSPISGHRSVSWYQQTPGQGLQFLFEYFSETQRNKGNFPGRFSGRQFSNSRSEMNVSTLELGDSALYLCASSFKAGEAFFGQGTRLTVV.

This clonotype has at least ten counts. The chain employs TRBV7-6 and TRBJ1-3; no definite D call. Germline V gene data show CDR1 as SGHVS and CDR2 as FNYEAQ. With 9 bases removed from V and 4 bases from J, the gap between germline ends came to 16 bases. The CDR3 length is 14 residues. The CDR3 loop is CARQGCSSGNTIYF. The CDR3, as DNA: TGTGCCAGGCAAGGGTGTAGTTCGGGAAACACCATATATTTT.

This clonotype occurred a few times. This rearrangement joins TRBV20-1 to TRBJ1-5, with 7 nucleotides matching TRBD1. Germline CDR1 and CDR2: DFQATT and SNEGSKA (reference sequence). After removal of 3 bases from V and 0 bases from J, the junction contained 14 bases not matched to a gene. The CDR3 runs to 18 residues. CDR3 sequence: CSASRRDSRTLSNQPQHF. In DNA form, the CDR3 reads TGCAGTGCTAGTCGGCGGGACAGCCGTACCCTTAGCAATCAGCCCCAGCATTTT.

This clonotype was detected many times. The chain carries TRBV29-1 and TRBJ1-4, with 11 bases fitting TRBD1. The length of the CDR3 is 14 residues. Germline trimming cut 3 bases from V and 7 bases from J; bases unmatched to any gene: 4. Germline V gene data show CDR1 as SQVTM and CDR2 as ANQGSEA. CDR3 DNA sequence: TGCAGCGTTGATCCCGGGACAGGGGGTGAAAAACTGTTTTTT. Its translation is CSVDPGTGGEKLFF.

This clonotype has just a few counts. The rearrangement joins TRBV3-1 to TRBJ1-2; D uncertain. The germline V and J ends were trimmed by 4 bases and 4 bases, with 10 bases remaining between them. CDR3 length equals 13 residues. CDR1 is LGHDT, CDR2 YNNKEL, per germline (reference sequence). In DNA form, the CDR3 reads TGTGCCAGCAGCCTTACCATGAGCTATGGCTACACCTTC. This translates into CASSLTMSYGYTF.

This clonotype occurred a few times. No conserved phenylalanine or tryptophan ends this CDR3, so it is likely a read error. The chain uses TRBV4-3 and TRBJ2-5, with 10 positions matching TRBD2. V was pared by 5 bases and J by 2 bases, with 5 bases of the junction left unmatched. Germline-derived CDR1 and CDR2 are LGHNA and YSLEER. The CDR3 is 15 amino acids. The CDR3 DNA follows: TGCGCCAGCAGCGCGGGACTAGCGCCACAAGAGACCCAGTACCTC. This sequence encodes CASSAGLAPQETQYL.

This clonotype was recorded at least ten times. The chain recombines TRBV7-9 with TRBJ2-7; TRBD2 aligns across 7 bases. The ends lost 1 base at V and 7 bases at J; junction bases unmatched: 4. This CDR3 is built from 13 residues. CDR1 is SEHNR, CDR2 FQNEAQ, per germline (reference sequence). CDR3 region: CASSLGDSGEQYF. Here the CDR3 DNA reads TGTGCCAGCAGCTTAGGTGATAGCGGGGAGCAGTACTTC.

This clonotype was detected a few times. The chain couples TRBV30 to TRBJ2-7; 9 bases match TRBD1. The ends lost 1 base at V and 3 bases at J; junction bases unmatched: 4. CDR3 size: 14 residues. CDR1 GTSNPN and CDR2 SVGIG come from the germline V gene (reference sequence). This chain's CDR3 is CAWSAGQGSYEQYF. The CDR3 nucleotides read TGTGCCTGGAGTGCGGGACAGGGTAGCTACGAGCAGTACTTC.

Details on this clonotype: A much larger clone differs by one base, so this may be a read error. The V gene is TRBV4-3, the J gene TRBJ1-1; D remains ambiguous. Trimming left V 0 bases short and J 1 base short, with 15 bases between. There are 17 residues in the CDR3. Germline values: CDR1 LGHNA, CDR2 YSLEER. CDR3 region: CASSQDAAVQPNTEAFF. DNA of the CDR3: TGCGCCAGCAGCCAAGACGCAGCGGTACAGCCGAACACTGAAGCTTTCTTT.

This clonotype was counted at least ten times. The rearrangement joins TRBV28 to TRBJ2-2; TRBD2 matches 7 bases. After removal of 3 bases from V and 5 bases from J, the junction contained 12 bases not matched to a gene. Per the germline V gene, CDR1 is MDHEN and CDR2 is SYDVKM. The length of the CDR3 is 17 residues. CDR3 sequence: CASSFVLSGVMTGELFF. The CDR3 DNA follows: TGTGCCAGCAGTTTTGTTCTGAGCGGGGTTATGACCGGGGAGCTGTTTTTT.